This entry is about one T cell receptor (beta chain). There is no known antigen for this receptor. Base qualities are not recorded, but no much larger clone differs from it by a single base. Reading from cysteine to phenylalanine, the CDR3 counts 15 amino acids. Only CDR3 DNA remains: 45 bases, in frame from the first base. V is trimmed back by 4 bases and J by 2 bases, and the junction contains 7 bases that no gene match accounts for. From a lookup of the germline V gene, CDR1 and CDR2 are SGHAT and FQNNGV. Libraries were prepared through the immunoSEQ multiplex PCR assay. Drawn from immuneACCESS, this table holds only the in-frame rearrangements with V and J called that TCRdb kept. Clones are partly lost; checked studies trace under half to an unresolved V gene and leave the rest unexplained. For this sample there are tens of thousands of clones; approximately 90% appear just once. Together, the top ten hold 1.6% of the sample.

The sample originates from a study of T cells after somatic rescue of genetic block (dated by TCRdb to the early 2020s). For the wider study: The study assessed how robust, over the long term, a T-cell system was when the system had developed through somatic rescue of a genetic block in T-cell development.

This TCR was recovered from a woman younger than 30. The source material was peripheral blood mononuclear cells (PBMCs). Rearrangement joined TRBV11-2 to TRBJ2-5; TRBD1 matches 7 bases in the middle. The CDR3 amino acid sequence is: CASSSYRDSQETQYF. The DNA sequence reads TGTGCCAGCAGCTCGTACCGGGACAGTCAAGAGACCCAGTACTTC.